The clone carrying this T cell receptor beta chain came up many times. Its specificity is unknown. MiXCR was run by TCRdb on the 5' RACE reads, yielding one entry per CDR3 protein. In the table there are 150,000 to 200,000 distinct CDR3 sequences, 9.5% to 12% of which are singletons. The record originates from a study of T cells after yellow fever vaccination. Overall study context: Some fractions had low cell numbers, and these were prepared with SMART-Seq v4 Ultra Low Input. Study-level results: Some clonotypes were seen in both the CD4 and the CD8 compartments. These made up a small share and likely arose from convergent recombination. Though it reached lower strength, the secondary response hit its peak faster, day 5 versus 15. Re-detected after boosting: most primary clones, almost 98% of CD4 and under 90% of CD8.

This CDR3 is built from 16 residues. J was trimmed by 9 bases and V by 5 bases; bases with no gene match: 16. Germline V gene sequence: CDR1 ENHRY, CDR2 SYGVKD. This sequence was found in a man between 18 and 35 years old who received the YFV17D yellow fever vaccine. V and J are TRBV10-3 and TRBJ2-1, with TRBD2 matching 7 bases. The sample in question was CD8+ T cells sorted from PBMCs, obtained 15 days after the yellow fever booster vaccination. The CDR3 spells CAISPTYGLVSVEQFF. CDR3 DNA: TGTGCCATCAGTCCCACTTATGGACTAGTGTCGGTTGAGCAGTTCTTC.